Listed below are T cell receptor beta chains from one sample, sequenced in a study of PD-1 blockade in classical Hodgkin lymphoma. TCRdb's table, derived via immunoSEQ multiplex PCR, lists solely in-frame clones and lacks some. Here the sample spans 47,000 or so clones, approximately 91% being singletons. Sequenced input: peripheral blood mononuclear cells (PBMCs). The source of these receptors is a human donor with classical Hodgkin lymphoma. Both conserved end residues are part of each CDR3. A D gene is named only where the DNA matches it firmly.

length: 14; D: -; V: TRBV5-1; J: TRBJ2-3; CDR3: CASSISGSTDTQYF
length: 15; D: -; V: TRBV5-1; J: TRBJ2-1; CDR3: CASSPSGPQTNEQFF
length: 12; D: -; V: TRBV11-3; J: TRBJ2-3; CDR3: CASSSSTDTQYF
length: 18; D: TRBD2; V: TRBV5-1; J: TRBJ2-6; CDR3: CASSFPGTSASGANVLTF
length: 15; D: -; V: TRBV7-9; J: TRBJ1-1; CDR3: CASSLTTPGDTEAFF
length: 15; D: -; V: TRBV28; J: TRBJ1-5; CDR3: CASSPPRFLVIRKHF
length: 16; D: -; V: TRBV5-8; J: TRBJ2-1; CDR3: CASSLERLKAYNEQFF
length: 15; D: TRBD2; V: TRBV6-5; J: TRBJ2-3; CDR3: CASSYRLAGTDTQYF
length: 15; D: TRBD2; V: TRBV5-4; J: TRBJ2-5; CDR3: CASSLWREGLETQYF
length: 14; D: TRBD2; V: TRBV2; J: TRBJ2-1; CDR3: CASSGLALNNEQFF
length: 16; D: -; V: TRBV18; J: TRBJ2-5; CDR3: CASSRYNTVVQETQYF
length: 15; D: -; V: TRBV1; J: TRBJ1-5; CDR3: CTSSQALGKVGPQHF
length: 15; D: TRBD2; V: TRBV28; J: TRBJ2-1; CDR3: CASSLPGLARNEQFF
length: 13; D: -; V: TRBV5-8; J: TRBJ1-1; CDR3: CASSVEGGPEAFF
length: 16; D: TRBD1; V: TRBV11-3; J: TRBJ2-3; CDR3: CASSLGQGVSTDTQYF
length: 17; D: -; V: TRBV28; J: TRBJ2-5; CDR3: CASSFPYPLAGRETQYF
length: 16; D: -; V: TRBV27; J: TRBJ2-1; CDR3: CASSSPRGGRYNEQFF
length: 16; D: -; V: TRBV6-1; J: TRBJ1-3; CDR3: CASSEGLAGLGNTIYF
length: 16; D: TRBD2; V: TRBV2; J: TRBJ2-5; CDR3: CASGWTSGRAAETQYF
length: 12; D: -; V: TRBV29-1; J: TRBJ1-2; CDR3: CSVEEGAYGYTF
length: 11; D: -; V: TRBV9; J: TRBJ2-5; CDR3: CASSAGETQYF